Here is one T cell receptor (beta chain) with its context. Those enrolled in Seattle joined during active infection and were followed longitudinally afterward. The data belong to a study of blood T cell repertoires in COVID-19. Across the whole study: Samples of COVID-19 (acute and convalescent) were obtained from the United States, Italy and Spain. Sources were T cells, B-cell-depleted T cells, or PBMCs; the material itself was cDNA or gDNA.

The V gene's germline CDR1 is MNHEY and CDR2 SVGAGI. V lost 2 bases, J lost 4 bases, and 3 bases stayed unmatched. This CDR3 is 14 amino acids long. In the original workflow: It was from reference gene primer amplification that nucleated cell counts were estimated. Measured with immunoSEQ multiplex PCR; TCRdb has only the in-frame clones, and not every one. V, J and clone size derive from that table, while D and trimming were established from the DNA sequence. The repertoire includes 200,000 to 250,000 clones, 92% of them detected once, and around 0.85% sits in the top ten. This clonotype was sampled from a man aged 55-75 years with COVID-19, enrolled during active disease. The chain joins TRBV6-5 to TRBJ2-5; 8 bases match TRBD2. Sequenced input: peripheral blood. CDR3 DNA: TGTGCCAGCAGTTACGGGCGGGAGGTAGAGACCCAGTACTTC. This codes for CASSYGREVETQYF.